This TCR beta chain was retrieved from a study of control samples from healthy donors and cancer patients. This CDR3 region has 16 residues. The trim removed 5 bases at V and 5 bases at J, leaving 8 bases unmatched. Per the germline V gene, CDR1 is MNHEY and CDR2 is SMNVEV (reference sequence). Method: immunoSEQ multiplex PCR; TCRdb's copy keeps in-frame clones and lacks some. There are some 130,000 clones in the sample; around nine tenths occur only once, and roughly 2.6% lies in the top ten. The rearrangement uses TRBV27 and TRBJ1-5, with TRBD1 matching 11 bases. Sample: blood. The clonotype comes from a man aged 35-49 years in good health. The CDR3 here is CASSPGQGAAYQPQHF. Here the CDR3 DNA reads TGTGCCAGCAGTCCTGGACAGGGGGCTGCTTATCAGCCCCAGCATTTT.